Here is one T cell receptor (beta chain) with its context. Antigen specificity is unknown. Each sample yielded at least 6 micrograms of PBMC total RNA. V shed 4 bases and J 5 bases; nucleotides not matched to a gene: 9. The CDR3 has 16 residues. From germline, CDR1 is MGHRA and CDR2 YSYEKL. Through a sample-barcoded 5' primer and a J-beta primer mix, a second PCR was run for roughly 7 to 12 cycles. All samples yielded 2.5 million or more CDR3-containing paired-end reads. TCRdb independently ran MiXCR on the 5' RACE reads; one entry per CDR3 protein. The table includes roughly 900,000 distinct CDR3 sequences, around 48% detected once. The data are from a study of blood T cells in healthy people across ages. Study findings and constraints: Across samples, TCR beta diversity tracked strongly with naive T cell percentage. There were more naive CD4+ cells and higher diversity in long-lived donors than in aged donors.

This receptor was taken from a man aged 25 to 45 in good health. The J gene is TRBJ2-3, the V gene TRBV4-1; 10 nucleotides line up with TRBD2. The sequenced sample was blood. The CDR3 protein is CASSPRTSGFIDTQYF. CDR3 DNA sequence: TGCGCCAGCAGCCCCAGGACTAGCGGTTTCATAGATACGCAGTATTTT.